The 6 T cell receptor beta chains below all came from one sample that was sequenced in a study of blood T cells in healthy people across ages. The authors ran a second PCR of about 6 to 11 cycles using a sample-barcoded 5' primer and a J-beta primer mix. TCRdb passed the 5' RACE reads through MiXCR, listing each CDR3 protein once. The top ten hold 23% of the sample, which has 1.5 million to 2 million distinct CDR3 sequences, about two fifths seen once. Sample: blood. Source of these receptors: a human donor in good health.

The chain uses TRBV4-1 and TRBJ1-1, with 9 bases lining up with TRBD1. V shed 3 bases and J 9 bases; nucleotides not matched to a gene: 8. The CDR3 runs to 14 residues. Germline CDR1 MGHRA, CDR2 YSYEKL. CDR3 loop: CASSHPDRGEKAFF. Here the CDR3 DNA reads TGCGCCAGCAGCCACCCCGACAGGGGGGAAAAAGCTTTCTTT.

This clonotype has a count of ten or more. The J gene is TRBJ2-1, the V gene TRBV7-2; no firm D call. Between the trimmed V and J ends, which lost 8 bases and 0 bases, there was a span of 5 bases. This CDR3 region has 12 residues. Germline-derived CDR1 and CDR2 are SGHTA and FQGNSA. In nucleotides, the CDR3 is TGTGCCAGCCACAACTCCTACAATGAGCAGTTCTTC. Protein product: CASHNSYNEQFF.

This sequence joins TRBV29-1 and TRBJ2-5; D not resolved. CDR3 size: 11 residues. V was trimmed by 5 bases and J by 3 bases, leaving 7 bases between them. Germline V gives CDR1 SQVTM, CDR2 ANQGSEA. The CDR3 DNA reads as TGCAGCGTTTGGAAGGAAGAGACCCAGTACTTC. Translated: CSVWKEETQYF.

V and J are TRBV3-1 and TRBJ2-7; D remains unclear. The CDR3 covers 14 residues. Germline V gives CDR1 LGHDT, CDR2 YNNKEL (reference sequence). The germline V and J ends were trimmed by 4 bases and 6 bases, with 16 bases remaining between them. CDR3 protein: CASSPSPAFGEQYF. DNA of the CDR3: TGTGCCAGCAGCCCATCCCCGGCCTTCGGCGAGCAGTACTTC.

This rearrangement joins TRBV2 to TRBJ1-5; D remains unclear. From germline, CDR1 is SNHLY and CDR2 FYNNEI. The CDR3 sequence is 14 residues long. V gave up 5 bases and J gave up 6 bases, with 14 bases separating them. The CDR3 loop reads CASSSSATGQPQHF. In DNA form, the CDR3 reads TGTGCCAGCAGTTCCTCGGCCACGGGTCAGCCCCAGCATTTT.

The chain couples TRBV11-2 to TRBJ2-4; D may match TRBD1 or TRBD2 (6 bases each). With the DNA end fitting TRBJ2-7 better, the J assignment may be wrong. CDR1 and CDR2 (germline): SGHAT, FQNNGV. The CDR3 is 13 amino acids. The CDR3 nucleotides read TGTGCCAGCAGGAGAAGGGGGGTGTACGAGCAGTACTTC. Amino acids: CASRRRGVYEQYF.